This T cell receptor (beta chain) derives from a study of T cell repertoires in cytomegalovirus infection. MiXCR, applied by TCRdb to the reads, yields one record per CDR3 protein. The sample carries about 600,000 distinct CDR3 sequences, about 24% recorded once. CDR1 SEHNR and CDR2 FQNEAQ come from the germline V gene (reference sequence). Trimming cost V 2 bases and J 3 bases; bases outside gene matches: 7. The CDR3 is 15 amino acids. Material for sequencing was CD8+ T cells from PBMCs. This chain links TRBV7-9 with TRBJ2-7, with 7 bases lining up with TRBD1. The receptor was derived from a human donor in good health (CMV status not recorded). Some clones in this sample may be carry-over from other donors' samples. The CDR3: CASSLPGTVYYEQYF. The CDR3 DNA follows: TGTGCCAGCAGCTTACCCGGGACAGTCTACTACGAGCAGTACTTC.